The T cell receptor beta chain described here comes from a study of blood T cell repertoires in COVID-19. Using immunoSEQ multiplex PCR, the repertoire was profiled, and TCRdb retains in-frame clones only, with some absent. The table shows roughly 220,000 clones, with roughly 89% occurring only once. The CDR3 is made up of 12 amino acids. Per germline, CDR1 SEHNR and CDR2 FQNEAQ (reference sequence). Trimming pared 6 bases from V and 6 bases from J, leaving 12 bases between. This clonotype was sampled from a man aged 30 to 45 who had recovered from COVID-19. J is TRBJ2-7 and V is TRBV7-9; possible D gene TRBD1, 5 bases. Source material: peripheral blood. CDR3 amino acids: CASSPTGFEQYF. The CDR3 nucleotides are TGTGCCAGCAGTCCCACAGGATTCGAGCAGTACTTC.